A single sample is the source of the 14 T cell receptor beta chains below, sequenced in a study of tumor-infiltrating lymphocytes in primary liver carcinoma. Unsorted whole blood served as the source of blood RNA, and germline DNA was extracted as well. A primer in the constant region served to generate TCR beta cDNA from about 470 ng of total RNA. ARM-PCR was slightly modified, and three nested multiplex PCR rounds with it gave rise to the TCR beta libraries. The first two PCR rounds, around 10 cycles each, used TRBV1-TRBV30 forward primers and a C-beta reverse primer. TCRdb re-analysed the multiplex PCR reads in MiXCR, keeping a single row per CDR3 protein. The sample has 300,000 to 400,000 distinct CDR3 sequences, over 55% seen once. The sample was peripheral blood. Receptors originate from a man aged 35-49 years with primary liver carcinoma and hepatitis B virus infection.

This clonotype has a handful of counts. The chain employs TRBV5-1 and TRBJ2-1, with D possibly TRBD2 on 5 matching bases. Germline V gives CDR1 SGHRS, CDR2 YFSETQ. V was pared by 1 base and J by 9 bases, with 17 bases between. The CDR3 is 15 amino acids. CDR3 in DNA: TGCGCCAGCAGCTTGTTACTAGTGGGAGAGGGTGAGCAGTTCTTC. Its translation: CASSLLLVGEGEQFF.

Of note for this clonotype: One end of the junction fails to match germline, which may point to a read error. The chain carries TRBV24-1 and TRBJ2-1; maybe TRBD1 (5 bases). The CDR3 contains 16 residues. The germline CDR1 and CDR2 sequences are KGHDR and SFDVKD. The CDR3 here is CANSDLLGDSINEQFF. In DNA, the CDR3 is TGTGCCAACAGTGATTTGTTAGGAGACAGTATCAATGAGCAGTTCTTC.

This clonotype showed up many times. The V call is TRBV6-6, the J call TRBJ2-1, with 8 bases lining up with TRBD2. CDR3 size: 16 residues. The germline V gene encodes CDR1 MNHNY and CDR2 SVGAGI (reference sequence). With V trimmed by 3 bases and J by 3 bases, 7 bases remained unmatched. In DNA, the CDR3 is TGTGCCAGCAGTTATTATAGCGGGGCAATCTACAATGAGCAGTTCTTC. This translates into CASSYYSGAIYNEQFF.

The gene calls are TRBV5-4 and TRBJ2-2; the match to TRBD1 covers 7 bases. Losses at the gene ends were 3 bases for V and 5 bases for J; bases not matched to a gene: 7. The CDR3 loop spans 15 amino acids. Germline-derived CDR1 and CDR2 are SGHNT and YYREEE (reference sequence). This CDR3 is CASSSKDRSTGELFF. DNA for the CDR3: TGTGCCAGCAGCTCCAAGGACAGGTCGACCGGGGAGCTGTTTTTT.

This chain joins TRBV11-2 and TRBJ2-7; D unresolved. V was pared by 10 bases and J by 0 bases, with 13 bases between. The CDR3 has 13 residues. The germline V gene has CDR1 SGHAT and CDR2 FQNNGV. CDR3 bases: TGTGCCAAGGGCCAGGCTTACTCCTACGAGCAGTACTTC. This encodes CAKGQAYSYEQYF.

With respect to this clonotype: A much larger clone lies one base from this, so it may be a read error. Lacking the conserved final phenylalanine or tryptophan, this CDR3 likely reflects a read error. The J gene is TRBJ2-4, the V gene TRBV6-1; D possibly uses TRBD1 or TRBD2 (5 bases each). This CDR3 contains 15 residues. Germline lookup yields CDR1 MNHNS and CDR2 SASEGT. V was cut by 5 bases and J by 0 bases, with 11 bases left in between. CDR3 bases: TGTGCCAGCAGTCTCAGAGGGGTAGCCAAAAACATTCAGTACCTC. It translates to CASSLRGVAKNIQYL.

Worth noting for this clonotype: A single base separates this from a much larger clone, so it may be a read error. This chain links TRBV5-6 with TRBJ2-3, with 15 bases identical to TRBD2. From germline, CDR1 is SGHDT and CDR2 YYEEEE. This CDR3 has 16 residues. The CDR3 nucleotides are TGTGCCAGCAGTCATGGGACTAGCGGGAGGATCGATACGCGGTATTTT. As protein: CASSHGTSGRIDTRYF.

Comment on this clonotype: This may be a read error, as it is one base from a much larger clone. The chain carries TRBV4-2 and TRBJ2-3; D remains unclear. The CDR3 is 14 amino acids. Deletions cut 0 bases from V and 5 bases from J, with 9 bases between. CDR1 is LGHNA, CDR2 YNFKEQ, per germline. The DNA of the CDR3 is TGTGCCAGCAGCCAAGATCGAGCCCTAGATACGCAGTATTTT. It codes for CASSQDRALDTQYF.

With respect to this clonotype: A much more abundant neighbour one base away suggests this may be a read error. DNA for the CDR3: TGTGTCAGCAACTTAGACCGCACAGATACGCAGTATTTT. Amino acid sequence: CVSNLDRTDTQYF. J is TRBJ2-3 and V is TRBV6-1, with unresolved D. CDR1 is MNHNS, CDR2 SASEGT, per germline. CDR3 size: 13 residues.

The chain combines TRBV28 with TRBJ2-7; a weak D match, TRBD2 (5 bases). CDR1 and CDR2 (germline): MDHEN, SYDVKM. V was trimmed by 4 bases and J by 4 bases, leaving 14 bases between them. CDR3 length equals 14 residues. CDR3 bases: TGTGCCAGCAGTTCGGTCGGGGAGAGGTACGAGCAGTACTTC. Protein: CASSSVGERYEQYF.

As concerns this clonotype: One base away lies a much larger clone, so this may be a sequencing read error. J is TRBJ2-3 and V is TRBV12-3 or TRBV12-4, with 10 bases identical to TRBD2. Trimming at V came to 6 bases and at J to 6 bases, leaving 9 bases not matched to a gene. This CDR3 has 15 residues. In DNA form, the CDR3 reads TGTGCCAGCAGCCTAGGAGCGGGAGGGAGGGATACGCAGTATTTT. This sequence encodes CASSLGAGGRDTQYF.

This clonotype was detected a few times. This chain joins TRBV11-2 and TRBJ2-7, with D tentatively TRBD1 (5 bases). The CDR3 sequence is 12 residues long. Germline V gene lookup returns CDR1 SGHAT and CDR2 FQNNGV. V was shortened by 11 bases and J by 5 bases, with 16 bases between the two germline ends. The CDR3 bases are TGTGCCGTCGGCGGTCCAGGGCACGAGCAGTACTTC. As protein: CAVGGPGHEQYF.

For this clonotype: It may be a read error: a sequence one base away is much more abundant. The chain carries TRBV6-6 and TRBJ2-1; 9 nucleotides agree with TRBD1. This CDR3 comprises 14 residues. Germline-derived CDR1 and CDR2 are MNHNY and SVGAGI (reference sequence). V lost 7 bases to trimming and J lost 7 bases; unmatched junction nucleotides: 8. CDR3 sequence reads: CASTSPDRGNEQFF. The CDR3 bases are TGTGCCAGCACTTCCCCCGACAGGGGGAATGAGCAGTTCTTC.

The V call is TRBV11-2, the J call TRBJ2-5; D is unclear. V lost 7 bases and J 5 bases, leaving 14 bases between the germline ends. The CDR3 extends over 13 amino acids. Germline loops: CDR1 SGHAT, CDR2 FQNNGV. In DNA form, the CDR3 reads TGTGCCAGCACCCTCCTCGGAACCGAGACCCAGTACTTC. Protein sequence: CASTLLGTETQYF.